The 25 T cell receptor beta chains reported below all come from one sample, sequenced in a study of cytomegalovirus exposure and HLA in healthy donors. 60 Vbeta and 13 Jbeta primers were used in PCR. The repertoire was sequenced with immunoSEQ multiplex PCR; TCRdb's copy has only in-frame clones and lacks some. The sample yields over 150,000 clones, roughly 78% seen once. The sample taken for sequencing was PBMCs. The source of these receptors is a woman aged 50 to 65 in good health and CMV-seropositive.

This clone appeared a few times. The chain combines TRBV7-8 with TRBJ2-7; 7 bases align to TRBD2. Germline assignment: CDR1 SGHVS and CDR2 FQNEAQ. Trimming took 3 bases from V and 5 from J; bases not matched to a gene: 10. CDR3 size: 15 residues. CDR3 residues: CASSFRLAVYNEQYF. CDR3 DNA sequence: TGTGCCAGCAGCTTCCGACTAGCAGTCTATAACGAGCAGTACTTC.

The chain links TRBV11-3 to TRBJ1-3, with D perhaps TRBD1 (6 bases). Deletions cut 1 base from V and 0 bases from J, with 16 bases between. Germline V lookup: CDR1 SGHNT, CDR2 YENEEA. This CDR3 spans 18 amino acids. CDR3 loop: CASSLAPGASVSGNTIYF. Here the CDR3 DNA reads TGTGCCAGCAGCTTAGCCCCAGGGGCGTCGGTCTCTGGAAACACCATATATTTT.

This chain joins TRBV5-1 and TRBJ1-5; TRBD1 aligns across 7 bases. Germline V gives CDR1 SGHRS, CDR2 YFSETQ. Losses at the gene ends were 2 bases for V and 5 bases for J; bases not matched to a gene: 1. The CDR3 covers 13 residues. CDR3 protein: CASSFDRDQPQHF. The DNA for the CDR3 is TGCGCCAGCAGCTTCGACAGGGATCAGCCCCAGCATTTT. Full variable domain (outside the CDR3, taken from reference TRBV5-1 and TRBJ1-5): KAGVTQTPRYLIKTRGQQVTLSCSPISGHRSVSWYQQTPGQGLQFLFEYFSETQRNKGNFPGRFSGRQFSNSRSEMNVSTLELGDSALYLCASSFDRDQPQHFGDGTRLSIL.

CDR3 sequence (DNA): TGTGCCAGCAGTGAAGGCGGGAGGGTTCGCTACGAGCAGTACTTC. It yields the protein CASSEGGRVRYEQYF. The chain couples TRBV6-1 to TRBJ2-7; TRBD2 matches at 9 bases. Germline V gene data show CDR1 as MNHNS and CDR2 as SASEGT. The length of the CDR3 is 15 residues. The trim removed 1 base at V and 3 bases at J, leaving 4 bases unmatched.

The chain carries TRBV18 and TRBJ2-7; TRBD2 aligns across 10 bases. There are 16 residues in the CDR3. Germline loops: CDR1 KGHSH, CDR2 LQKENI. After removal of 3 bases from V and 1 base from J, the junction contained 6 bases not matched to a gene. The CDR3 reads CASSPTTSGLSYEQYF. In DNA, the CDR3 is TGTGCCAGCTCACCGACGACTAGCGGGCTTTCCTACGAGCAGTACTTC.

The rearrangement links TRBV10-3 to TRBJ2-3; a possible D gene is TRBD1 (5 bases). This CDR3 is built from 16 residues. Germline-derived CDR1 and CDR2 are ENHRY and SYGVKD. Trimming left V 4 bases short and J 0 bases short, with 14 bases between. The CDR3 reads CAISVQRAGSTDTQYF. The DNA for the CDR3 is TGTGCCATCAGTGTCCAAAGGGCAGGGAGCACAGATACGCAGTATTTT.

This chain links TRBV5-1 with TRBJ2-1; TRBD1 might be the D (5 bases). Trimming left V 0 bases short and J 7 bases short, with 14 bases between. The CDR3 length is 15 residues. CDR1 is SGHRS and CDR2 is YFSETQ in the germline V gene. CDR3 nucleotides: TGCGCCAGCAGCTTGGAGGACATGGGAAAAAATGAGCAGTTCTTC. It encodes CASSLEDMGKNEQFF.

This chain links TRBV7-3 with TRBJ1-1; possible D gene TRBD1, 5 bases. This CDR3 contains 14 residues. The ends were cut back, 5 bases at V and 5 bases at J, with 15 bases in the middle. CDR1 is SGHTA and CDR2 is FQGTGA in the germline V gene. CDR3 residues: CASSPGNFGTEAFF. The CDR3 DNA reads TGTGCCAGCAGCCCAGGGAATTTTGGGACTGAAGCTTTCTTT.

The V call is TRBV7-2, the J call TRBJ1-5; a possible D gene is TRBD1 (6 bases). Germline loops: CDR1 SGHTA, CDR2 FQGNSA. There are 14 residues in the CDR3. The V end was cut by 1 base, the J end by 3 bases, with 7 bases between. DNA for the CDR3: TGTGCCAGCAGCTTAGGGACAGTCAATCAGCCCCAGCATTTT. Encoded protein: CASSLGTVNQPQHF. Together with reference TRBV7-2 and TRBJ1-5, the CDR3 gives the full variable domain: GAGVSQSPSNKVTEKGKDVELRCDPISGHTALYWYRQSLGQGLEFLIYFQGNSAPDKSGLPSDRFSAERTGGSVSTLTIQRTQQEDSAVYLCASSLGTVNQPQHFGDGTRLSIL.

V is TRBV7-8 and J is TRBJ1-1; a possible D gene is TRBD1 (6 bases). The CDR3 runs 13 residues. Trimming stripped 5 bases from V and 3 bases from J, with 10 bases between. Germline V gene sequence: CDR1 SGHVS, CDR2 FQNEAQ. In nucleotides, the CDR3 is TGTGCCAGCAGCGAGACAGGCTACACTGAAGCTTTCTTT. Translation: CASSETGYTEAFF. The complete variable domain, with remaining parts taken from reference TRBV7-8 and TRBJ1-1, reads GAGVSQSPRYKVAKRGQDVALRCDPISGHVSLFWYQQALGQGPEFLTYFQNEAQLDKSGLPSDRFFAERPEGSVSTLKIQRTQQEDSAVYLCASSETGYTEAFFGQGTRLTVV.

The rearrangement links TRBV9 to TRBJ1-2; possible D gene TRBD1, 5 bases. Deletions cut 0 bases from V and 5 bases from J, with 17 bases between. Germline V gene lookup returns CDR1 SGDLS and CDR2 YYNGEE. This CDR3 region has 16 residues. The CDR3 nucleotides read TGTGCCAGCAGCGTAGGGGCTGGCAGGGCCTCTTATGGCTACACCTTC. Its protein product is CASSVGAGRASYGYTF.

The chain carries TRBV4-2 and TRBJ2-5, with TRBD2 matching 10 bases. Germline CDR1 reads LGHNA; CDR2 reads YNFKEQ. This CDR3 region has 16 residues. Trimming removed 0 bases from V and 4 bases from J; junction bases left unmatched: 5. For the CDR3, the DNA is TGTGCCAGCAGCCAAGATAACAGCGGGGGGGCAGAGACCCAGTACTTC. Translation: CASSQDNSGGAETQYF.

The chain recombines TRBV11-2 with TRBJ2-5, with 7 bases identical to TRBD2. TRBJ2-7 explains the end of the DNA better; the J call may be wrong. This CDR3 has 18 residues. CDR1 and CDR2 (germline): SGHAT, FQNNGV. In DNA, the CDR3 is TGTGCCAGCAGCCCAATACCTCGGGAGGTGGAAAGCTCCTACGAGCAGTACTTC. Residues: CASSPIPREVESSYEQYF.

A note on this clone: Additional DNA sequences in this sample encode the identical CDR3. The genes are TRBV5-6 and TRBJ2-3, with D unclear. V lost 0 bases and J lost 1, with 6 bases in between. Germline lookup yields CDR1 SGHDT and CDR2 YYEEEE. The CDR3 is made up of 14 amino acids. In nucleotides, the CDR3 is TGTGCCAGCAGCTTGGCCCCGGGCACAGATACGCAGTATTTT. It translates to CASSLAPGTDTQYF.

The gene calls are TRBV7-9 and TRBJ1-1; no firm D call. Germline V gene data show CDR1 as SEHNR and CDR2 as FQNEAQ (reference sequence). Deletions cut 2 bases from V and 4 bases from J, with 14 bases between. The length of the CDR3 is 15 residues. The CDR3 DNA sequence: TGTGCCAGCAGCTTATCTCGGAGGTCGGGCACTGAAGCTTTCTTT. This encodes CASSLSRRSGTEAFF. The variable domain in full, completed from reference TRBV7-9 and TRBJ1-1, reads DTGVSQNPRHKITKRGQNVTFRCDPISEHNRLYWYRQTLGQGPEFLTYFQNEAQLEKSRLLSDRFSAERPKGSFSTLEIQRTEQGDSAMYLCASSLSRRSGTEAFFGQGTRLTVV.

In this sample, this clone turned up a few times. This rearrangement joins TRBV27 to TRBJ1-1, with D unclear. There are 13 residues in the CDR3. Trimming stripped 7 bases from V and 0 bases from J, with 9 bases between. Germline V CDR1 and CDR2: MNHEY, SMNVEV (reference sequence). In DNA form, the CDR3 reads TGTGCCAGCAAGCACAGATTGAACACTGAAGCTTTCTTT. Its protein product is CASKHRLNTEAFF.

The chain combines TRBV5-5 with TRBJ1-5, with a possible D match to TRBD1 (5 bases). Trimming stripped 2 bases from V and 3 bases from J, with 15 bases between. CDR1 and CDR2 from the germline V gene are SGHKS and YYEKEE (reference sequence). The CDR3 is 16 amino acids. CDR3 nucleotides: TGTGCCAGCAGCTTCGGGGGAAGCCCAAACAATCAGCCCCAGCATTTT. This codes for CASSFGGSPNNQPQHF.

The chain recombines TRBV2 with TRBJ1-6, with 7 bases matching TRBD1. Germline lookup yields CDR1 SNHLY and CDR2 FYNNEI. This CDR3 has 15 residues. Trimming at V came to 6 bases and at J to 5 bases, leaving 7 bases not matched to a gene. The CDR3 DNA reads as TGTGCCAGCAGACTTACAGGGGCCAATAATTCACCCCTCCACTTT. Translated: CASRLTGANNSPLHF.

This clone was seen more than once but under ten times. The chain employs TRBV28 and TRBJ1-5; 8 nucleotides match TRBD1. Germline CDR1 is MDHEN and CDR2 is SYDVKM. V was clipped by 3 bases and J by 3 bases; unmatched bases: 7. There are 16 residues in the CDR3. CDR3 in DNA: TGTGCCAGCAGTTTTCCCAGGGGGCGCGACAATCAGCCCCAGCATTTT. Translation: CASSFPRGRDNQPQHF.

The rearrangement links TRBV5-6 to TRBJ2-2; D gene unclear. V dropped 1 base and J dropped 4 bases, with 8 bases sitting between them. Germline CDR1 reads SGHDT; CDR2 reads YYEEEE. CDR3 length: 14 residues. The CDR3 bases are TGTGCCAGCAGCTTGTTACAGCTCACCGGGGAGCTGTTTTTT. Encoded protein: CASSLLQLTGELFF.

The J gene is TRBJ2-3, the V gene TRBV9; D call uncertain. V lost 4 bases, J lost 5 bases, and 11 bases lay in between. Germline loops: CDR1 SGDLS, CDR2 YYNGEE. The CDR3 totals 13 residues. The CDR3 DNA sequence: TGTGCCAGCAGCCTGGCTAGTCAAGATACGCAGTATTTT. Translation gives CASSLASQDTQYF. The entire variable domain, with the rest obtained from reference TRBV9 and TRBJ2-3, is as follows: DSGVTQTPKHLITATGQRVTLRCSPRSGDLSVYWYQQSLDQGLQFLIQYYNGEERAKGNILERFSAQQFPDLHSELNLSSLELGDSALYFCASSLASQDTQYFGPGTRLTVL.

The CDR3 nucleotides are TGTGCCAGCAGCCAAGGGACAGCTCGTGAAGCTTTCTTT. Encoded protein: CASSQGTAREAFF. The J gene is TRBJ1-1, the V gene TRBV14, with D maybe TRBD1 (6 bases). This CDR3 comprises 13 residues. CDR1 and CDR2 from the germline V gene are SGHDN and FVKESK. The V end lost 1 base, the J end lost 7 bases, and 10 bases lay between the germline ends.

The chain joins TRBV7-9 to TRBJ2-3; TRBD2 matches 8 bases. Trimming at V came to 3 bases and at J to 6 bases, leaving 5 bases not matched to a gene. Germline V gene data show CDR1 as SEHNR and CDR2 as FQNEAQ (reference sequence). The CDR3 consists of 14 residues. CDR3 nucleotide sequence: TGTGCCAGCAGCTTCGGGACTAGTCGTGATACGCAGTATTTT. Translation: CASSFGTSRDTQYF. Variable domain in full (rest from reference TRBV7-9 and TRBJ2-3): DTGVSQNPRHKITKRGQNVTFRCDPISEHNRLYWYRQTLGQGPEFLTYFQNEAQLEKSRLLSDRFSAERPKGSFSTLEIQRTEQGDSAMYLCASSFGTSRDTQYFGPGTRLTVL.

The chain employs TRBV5-1 and TRBJ2-2; 7 positions match TRBD1. The germline V gene has CDR1 SGHRS and CDR2 YFSETQ. This CDR3 comprises 16 residues. J was trimmed by 0 bases and V by 4 bases; bases with no gene match: 6. Here the CDR3 reads CASSLTGFANTGELFF. CDR3 nucleotides: TGCGCCAGCAGCCTGACAGGGTTCGCGAACACCGGGGAGCTGTTTTTT. The complete variable domain, with remaining parts taken from reference TRBV5-1 and TRBJ2-2, reads KAGVTQTPRYLIKTRGQQVTLSCSPISGHRSVSWYQQTPGQGLQFLFEYFSETQRNKGNFPGRFSGRQFSNSRSEMNVSTLELGDSALYLCASSLTGFANTGELFFGEGSRLTVL.

The chain joins TRBV14 to TRBJ1-2; D may be TRBD1 (6 bases). The germline gives CDR1 SGHDN, CDR2 FVKESK. Trimming took off 6 bases at V and 5 bases at J, with 19 bases between the two ends. The CDR3 runs to 15 residues. CDR3 bases: TGTGCCAGCAGTTTAGCGGGGGCTTTCGGATATGGCTACACCTTC. Amino acid sequence: CASSLAGAFGYGYTF.